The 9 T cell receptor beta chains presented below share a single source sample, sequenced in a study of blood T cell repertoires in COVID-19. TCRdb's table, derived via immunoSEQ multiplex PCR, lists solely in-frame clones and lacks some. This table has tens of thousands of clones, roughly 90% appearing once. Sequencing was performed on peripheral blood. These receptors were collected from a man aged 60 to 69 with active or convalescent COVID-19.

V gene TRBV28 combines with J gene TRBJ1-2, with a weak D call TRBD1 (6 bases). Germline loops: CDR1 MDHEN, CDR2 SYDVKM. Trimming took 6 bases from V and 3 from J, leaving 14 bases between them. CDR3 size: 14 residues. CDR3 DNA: TGTGCCAGCAGCTCTCCGGACAGATACTATGGCTACACCTTC. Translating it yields CASSSPDRYYGYTF.

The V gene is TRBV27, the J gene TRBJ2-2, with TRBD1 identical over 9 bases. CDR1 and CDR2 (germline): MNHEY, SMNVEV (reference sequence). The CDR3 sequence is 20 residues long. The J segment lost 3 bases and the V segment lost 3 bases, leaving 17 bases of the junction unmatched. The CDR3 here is CASSFPHHAGGQGYTGELFF. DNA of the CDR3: TGTGCCAGCAGTTTTCCCCACCACGCCGGGGGACAGGGTTACACCGGGGAGCTGTTTTTT.

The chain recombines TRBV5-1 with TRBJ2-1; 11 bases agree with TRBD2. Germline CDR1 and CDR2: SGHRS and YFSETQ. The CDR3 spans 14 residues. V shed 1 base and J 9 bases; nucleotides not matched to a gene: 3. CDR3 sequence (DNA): TGCGCCAGCAGCTTGACTAGCGGGGGAGGTGAGCAGTTCTTC. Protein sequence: CASSLTSGGGEQFF.

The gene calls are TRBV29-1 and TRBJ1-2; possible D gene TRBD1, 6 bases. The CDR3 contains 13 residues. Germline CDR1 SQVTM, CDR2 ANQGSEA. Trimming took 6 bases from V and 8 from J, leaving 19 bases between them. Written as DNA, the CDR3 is TGCAGCGTGGCAAGACAGGCCGGTACCGGCTACACCTTC. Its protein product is CSVARQAGTGYTF.

The CDR3 reads CASSQDIYGYGELFF. The DNA for the CDR3 is TGCGCCAGCAGCCAAGATATTTACGGTTACGGGGAGCTGTTTTTT. The rearrangement links TRBV4-1 to TRBJ2-2; D gene unclear. V lost 0 bases to trimming and J lost 7 bases, with 12 bases between them. CDR1 MGHRA and CDR2 YSYEKL come from the germline V gene. This CDR3 contains 15 residues.

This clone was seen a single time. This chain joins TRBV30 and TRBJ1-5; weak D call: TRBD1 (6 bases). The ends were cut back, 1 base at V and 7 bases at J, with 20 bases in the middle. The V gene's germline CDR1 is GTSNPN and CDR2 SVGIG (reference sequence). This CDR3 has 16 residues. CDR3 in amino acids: CAWSDRGGGLGQPQHF. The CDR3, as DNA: TGTGCCTGGAGTGACCGTGGGGGGGGGCTGGGGCAGCCCCAGCATTTT.

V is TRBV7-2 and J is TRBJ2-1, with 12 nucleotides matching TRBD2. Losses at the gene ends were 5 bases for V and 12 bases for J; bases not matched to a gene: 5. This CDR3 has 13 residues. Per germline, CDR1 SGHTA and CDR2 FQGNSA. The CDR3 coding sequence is TGTGCCAGCAGCCCCACGGGACTAGCGGGGCAGTTCTTC. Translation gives CASSPTGLAGQFF. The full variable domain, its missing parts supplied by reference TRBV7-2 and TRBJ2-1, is GAGVSQSPSNKVTEKGKDVELRCDPISGHTALYWYRQSLGQGLEFLIYFQGNSAPDKSGLPSDRFSAERTGGSVSTLTIQRTQQEDSAVYLCASSPTGLAGQFFGPGTRLTVL.

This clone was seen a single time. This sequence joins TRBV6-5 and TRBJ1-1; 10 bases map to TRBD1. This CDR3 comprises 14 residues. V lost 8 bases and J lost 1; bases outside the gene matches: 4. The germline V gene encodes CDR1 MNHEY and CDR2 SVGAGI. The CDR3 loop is CASDRGRGNTEAFF. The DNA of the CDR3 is TGTGCCAGCGACAGGGGGCGAGGGAACACTGAAGCTTTCTTT.

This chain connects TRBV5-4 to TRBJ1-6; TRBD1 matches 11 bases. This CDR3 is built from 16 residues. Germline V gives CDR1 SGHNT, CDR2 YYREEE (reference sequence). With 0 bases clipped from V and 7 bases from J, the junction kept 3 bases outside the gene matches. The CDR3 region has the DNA TGTGCCAGCAGCTTGGACGGACAGGGGGCGAATTCACCCCTCCACTTT. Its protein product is CASSLDGQGANSPLHF.